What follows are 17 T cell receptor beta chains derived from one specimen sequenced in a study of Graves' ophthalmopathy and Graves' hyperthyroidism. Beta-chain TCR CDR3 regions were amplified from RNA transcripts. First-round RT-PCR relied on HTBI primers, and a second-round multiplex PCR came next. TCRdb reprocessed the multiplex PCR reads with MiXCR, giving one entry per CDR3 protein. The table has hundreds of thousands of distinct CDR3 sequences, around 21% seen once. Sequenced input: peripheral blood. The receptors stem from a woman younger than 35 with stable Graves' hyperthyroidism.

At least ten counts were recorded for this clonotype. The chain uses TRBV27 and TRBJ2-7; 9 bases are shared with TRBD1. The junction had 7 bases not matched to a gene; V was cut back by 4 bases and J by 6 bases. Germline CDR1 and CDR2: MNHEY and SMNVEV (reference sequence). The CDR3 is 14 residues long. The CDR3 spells CASSWTGDLLEQYF. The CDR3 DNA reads TGTGCCAGCAGTTGGACAGGGGACCTACTCGAGCAGTACTTC.

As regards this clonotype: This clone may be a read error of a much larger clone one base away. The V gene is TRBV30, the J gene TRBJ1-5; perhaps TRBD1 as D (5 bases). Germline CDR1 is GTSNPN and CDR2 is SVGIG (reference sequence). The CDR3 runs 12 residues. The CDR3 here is CDWGAGHQPQHF. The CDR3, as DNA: TGTGACTGGGGCGCGGGCCATCAGCCCCAGCATTTT. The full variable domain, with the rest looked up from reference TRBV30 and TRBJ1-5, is SQTIHQWPATLVQPVGSPLSLECTVEGTSNPNLYWYRQAAGRGLQLLFYSVGIGQISSEVPQNLSASRPQDRQFILSSKKLLLSDSGFYLCDWGAGHQPQHFGDGTRLSIL.

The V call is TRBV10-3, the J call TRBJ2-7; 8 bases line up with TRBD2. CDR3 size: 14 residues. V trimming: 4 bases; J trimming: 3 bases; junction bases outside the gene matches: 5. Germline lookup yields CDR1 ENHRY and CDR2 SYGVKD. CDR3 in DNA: TGTGCCATCAGTGTACGCGGGAGGATCTACGAGCAGTACTTC. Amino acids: CAISVRGRIYEQYF.

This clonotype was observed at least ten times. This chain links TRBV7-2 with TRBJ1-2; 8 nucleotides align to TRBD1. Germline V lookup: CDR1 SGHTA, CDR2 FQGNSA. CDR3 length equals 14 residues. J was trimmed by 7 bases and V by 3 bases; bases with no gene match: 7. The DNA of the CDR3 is TGTGCCAGCAGCTTCGACAGGGGAACGGTTGGCTACACCTTC. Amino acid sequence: CASSFDRGTVGYTF.

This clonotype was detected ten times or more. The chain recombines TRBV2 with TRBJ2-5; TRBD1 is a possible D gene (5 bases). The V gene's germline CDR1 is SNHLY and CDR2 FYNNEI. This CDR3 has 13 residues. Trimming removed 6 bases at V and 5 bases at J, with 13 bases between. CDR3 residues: CASRISGFETQYF. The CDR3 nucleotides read TGTGCCAGCAGAATCTCAGGGTTTGAGACCCAGTACTTC.

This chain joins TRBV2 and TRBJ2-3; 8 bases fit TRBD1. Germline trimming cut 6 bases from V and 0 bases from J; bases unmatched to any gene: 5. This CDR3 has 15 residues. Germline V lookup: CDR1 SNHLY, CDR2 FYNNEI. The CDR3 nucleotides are TGTGCCAGCAGAAACCAGGGGGCGAGCACAGATACGCAGTATTTT. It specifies CASRNQGASTDTQYF.

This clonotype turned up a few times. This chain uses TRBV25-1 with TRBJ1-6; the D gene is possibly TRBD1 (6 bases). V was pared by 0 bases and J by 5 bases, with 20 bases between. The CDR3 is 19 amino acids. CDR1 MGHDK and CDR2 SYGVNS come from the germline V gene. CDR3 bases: TGTGCCAGCAGTGAATATGGGGGTCCGGGGGCGCCCAATAATTCACCCCTCCACTTT. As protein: CASSEYGGPGAPNNSPLHF.

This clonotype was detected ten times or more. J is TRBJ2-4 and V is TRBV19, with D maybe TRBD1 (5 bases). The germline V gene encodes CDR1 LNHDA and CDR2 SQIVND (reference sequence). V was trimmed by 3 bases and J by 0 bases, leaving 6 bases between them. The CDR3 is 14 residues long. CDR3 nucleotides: TGTGCCAGTAGTATTCAGGGAGCCAAAAACATTCAGTACTTC. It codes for CASSIQGAKNIQYF.

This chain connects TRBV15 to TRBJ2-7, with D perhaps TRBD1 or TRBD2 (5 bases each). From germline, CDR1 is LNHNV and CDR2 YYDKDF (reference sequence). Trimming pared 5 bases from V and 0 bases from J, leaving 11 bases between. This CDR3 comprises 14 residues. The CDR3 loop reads CATSGGRSSYEQYF. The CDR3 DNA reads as TGTGCCACCAGCGGGGGACGGAGCTCCTACGAGCAGTACTTC. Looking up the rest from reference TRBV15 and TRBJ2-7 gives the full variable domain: DAMVIQNPRYQVTQFGKPVTLSCSQTLNHNVMYWYQQKSSQAPKLLFHYYDKDFNNEADTPDNFQSRRPNTSFCFLDIRSPGLGDTAMYLCATSGGRSSYEQYFGPGTRLTVT.

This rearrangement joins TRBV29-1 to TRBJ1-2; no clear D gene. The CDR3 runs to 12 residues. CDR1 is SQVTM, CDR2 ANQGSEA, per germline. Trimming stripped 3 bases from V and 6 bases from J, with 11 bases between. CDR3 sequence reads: CSVDEGSNGYTF. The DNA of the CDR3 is TGCAGCGTTGACGAAGGGTCGAATGGCTACACCTTC.

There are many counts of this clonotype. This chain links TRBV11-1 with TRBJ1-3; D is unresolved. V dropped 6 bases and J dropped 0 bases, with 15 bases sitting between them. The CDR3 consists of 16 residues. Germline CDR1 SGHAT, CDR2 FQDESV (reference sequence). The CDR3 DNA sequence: TGTGCCAGCAGTCCCAGATTGACAAGCTCTGGAAACACCATATATTTT. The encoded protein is CASSPRLTSSGNTIYF. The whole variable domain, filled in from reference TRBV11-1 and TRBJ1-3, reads EAEVAQSPRYKITEKSQAVAFWCDPISGHATLYWYRQILGQGPELLVQFQDESVVDDSQLPKDRFSAERLKGVDSTLKIQPAELGDSAMYLCASSPRLTSSGNTIYFGEGSWLTVV.

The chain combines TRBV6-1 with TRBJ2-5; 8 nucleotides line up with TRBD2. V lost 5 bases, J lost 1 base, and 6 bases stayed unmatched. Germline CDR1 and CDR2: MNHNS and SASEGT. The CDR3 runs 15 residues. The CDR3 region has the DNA TGTGCCAGCAGTCCGACGGGGGGGATCCAAGAGACCCAGTACTTC. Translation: CASSPTGGIQETQYF.

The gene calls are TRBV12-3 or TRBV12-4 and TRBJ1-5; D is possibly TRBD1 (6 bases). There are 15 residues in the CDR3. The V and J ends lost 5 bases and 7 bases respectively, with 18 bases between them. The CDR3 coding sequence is TGTGCCAGCAGTAATGGGGCAGGGGTGGGCCAGCCCCAGCATTTT. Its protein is CASSNGAGVGQPQHF.

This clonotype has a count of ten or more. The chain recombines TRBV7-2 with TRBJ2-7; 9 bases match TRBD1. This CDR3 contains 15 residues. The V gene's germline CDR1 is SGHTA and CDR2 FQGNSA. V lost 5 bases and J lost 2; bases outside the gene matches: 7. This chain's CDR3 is CASSLLWTGAYEQYF. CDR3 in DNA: TGTGCCAGCAGCCTTTTGTGGACAGGGGCCTACGAGCAGTACTTC. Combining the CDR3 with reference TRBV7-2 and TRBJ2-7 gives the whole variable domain GAGVSQSPSNKVTEKGKDVELRCDPISGHTALYWYRQSLGQGLEFLIYFQGNSAPDKSGLPSDRFSAERTGGSVSTLTIQRTQQEDSAVYLCASSLLWTGAYEQYFGPGTRLTVT.

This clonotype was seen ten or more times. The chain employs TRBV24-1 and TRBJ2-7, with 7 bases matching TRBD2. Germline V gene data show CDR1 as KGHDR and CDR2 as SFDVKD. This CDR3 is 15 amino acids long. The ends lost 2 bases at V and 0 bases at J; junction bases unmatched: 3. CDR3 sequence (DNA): TGTGCCACCAGTGATTCGGAGCGGGACTCCTACGAGCAGTACTTC. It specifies CATSDSERDSYEQYF.

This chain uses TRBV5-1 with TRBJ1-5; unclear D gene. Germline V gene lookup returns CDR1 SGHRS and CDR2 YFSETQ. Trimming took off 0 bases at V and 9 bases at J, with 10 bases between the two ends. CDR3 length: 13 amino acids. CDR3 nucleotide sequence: TGCGCCAGCAGCTTGGAAGCGGGTACGCCCCAGCATTTT. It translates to CASSLEAGTPQHF.

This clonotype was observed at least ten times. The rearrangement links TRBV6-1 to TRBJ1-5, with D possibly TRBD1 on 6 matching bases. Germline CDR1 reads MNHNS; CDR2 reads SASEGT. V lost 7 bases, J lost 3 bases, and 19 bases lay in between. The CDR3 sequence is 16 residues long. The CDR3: CASTTRGRGDNQPQHF. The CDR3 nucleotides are TGTGCCAGCACCACGCGGGGCAGGGGTGACAATCAGCCCCAGCATTTT.